This is a list of T cell receptor beta chains from one sample in a study of long-term antiretroviral therapy in people with HIV. The repertoire was sequenced with immunoSEQ multiplex PCR; TCRdb's copy has only in-frame clones and lacks some. The table lists fewer than 25,000 clones, 80% to 90% of them singletons. The sequencing here drew on unsorted PBMCs, taken 1.9 years after starting antiretroviral therapy. These receptors all stem from a woman in her 50s with HIV. The CDR3 runs from the conserved cysteine through the conserved F or W. Fields, in order: V gene, clone size, J gene, D gene, CDR3 DNA, CDR3 protein. The D gene is left open where the match is weak. Expanded clones are given a class, and other clones once, few, many or no size at all.

v_call: TRBV5-4
clone_size: .
j_call: TRBJ2-5
d_call: TRBD2
cdr3_nt: TGTGCCAGCAGCCGCGGACTAGCGGGGGTTCAAGAGACCCAGTACTTC
cdr3_aa: CASSRGLAGVQETQYF

v_call: TRBV6-6
clone_size: .
j_call: TRBJ1-1
d_call: .
cdr3_nt: TGTGCCAGCAGTTACGCGCGGGGGACTGAAGCTTTCTTT
cdr3_aa: CASSYARGTEAFF

v_call: TRBV30
clone_size: .
j_call: TRBJ1-6
d_call: TRBD1
cdr3_nt: TGTGCCAGAGGACAGGGGCACGATAATTCACCCCTCCACTTT
cdr3_aa: CARGQGHDNSPLHF

v_call: TRBV19
clone_size: .
j_call: TRBJ2-5
d_call: TRBD1
cdr3_nt: TGTGCCAGTAGTATAGGACAGGGGGCGGAGACCCAGTACTTC
cdr3_aa: CASSIGQGAETQYF

v_call: TRBV27
clone_size: .
j_call: TRBJ2-7
d_call: .
cdr3_nt: TGTGCCAGCAGTTTATCCCCCAAAACCTCCTACGAGCAGTACTTC
cdr3_aa: CASSLSPKTSYEQYF

v_call: TRBV2
clone_size: .
j_call: TRBJ2-5
d_call: TRBD2
cdr3_nt: TGTGCCAGTAATAGCGGGGGCCTAAGGGAGACCCAGTACTTC
cdr3_aa: CASNSGGLRETQYF

v_call: TRBV29-1
clone_size: once
j_call: TRBJ2-5
d_call: TRBD1
cdr3_nt: TGCAGCTCCGGACAGGGTCAAGAGACCCAGTACTTC
cdr3_aa: CSSGQGQETQYF

v_call: TRBV28
clone_size: .
j_call: TRBJ1-1
d_call: .
cdr3_nt: TGTGCCAGCAGTTTTGGAGGGGGGGACACTGAAGCTTTCTTT
cdr3_aa: CASSFGGGDTEAFF

v_call: TRBV7-9
clone_size: .
j_call: TRBJ1-1
d_call: .
cdr3_nt: TGTGCCAGCAGCTTGGGCATGAACACTGAAGCTTTCTTT
cdr3_aa: CASSLGMNTEAFF

v_call: TRBV7-9
clone_size: .
j_call: TRBJ2-1
d_call: .
cdr3_nt: TGTGCCAGCAAATTTGTGGGCGATGAGCAGTTCTTC
cdr3_aa: CASKFVGDEQFF

v_call: TRBV11-3
clone_size: .
j_call: TRBJ2-3
d_call: .
cdr3_nt: TGTGCCAGCAGCTCGCCCCGAGGAGATACGCAGTATTTT
cdr3_aa: CASSSPRGDTQYF

v_call: TRBV10-3
clone_size: .
j_call: TRBJ2-3
d_call: .
cdr3_nt: TGTGCCATCAGCGCCCGGGGGGCTGAGAAAGATACGCAGTATTTT
cdr3_aa: CAISARGAEKDTQYF

v_call: TRBV7-9
clone_size: few
j_call: TRBJ2-7
d_call: .
cdr3_nt: TGTGCCAGCAGCTCCGTAACGGACTCTAAGCAGTACTTC
cdr3_aa: CASSSVTDSKQYF

v_call: TRBV5-1
clone_size: .
j_call: TRBJ2-7
d_call: .
cdr3_nt: TGCGCCAGCAGCCCTAGCGCCTCTTACGAGCAGTACTTC
cdr3_aa: CASSPSASYEQYF

v_call: TRBV4-1
clone_size: .
j_call: TRBJ2-5
d_call: TRBD2
cdr3_nt: TGCGCCAGCAGCCAAGATTCTAGCGGCCCTTTCCAAGAGACCCAGTACTTC
cdr3_aa: CASSQDSSGPFQETQYF

v_call: TRBV9
clone_size: .
j_call: TRBJ2-2
d_call: .
cdr3_nt: TGTGCCAGCAGCGTAGTTCCGGGGACTGGGGAGCTGTTTTTT
cdr3_aa: CASSVVPGTGELFF

v_call: TRBV11-1
clone_size: .
j_call: TRBJ2-5
d_call: .
cdr3_nt: TGTGCCAGCAGCATCAGGGTCCAAGAGACCCAGTACTTC
cdr3_aa: CASSIRVQETQYF

v_call: TRBV4-1
clone_size: .
j_call: TRBJ2-3
d_call: .
cdr3_nt: TGCGCCAGCAGCCAAAGGATAGGAGGAGATACGCAGTATTTT
cdr3_aa: CASSQRIGGDTQYF

v_call: TRBV6-1
clone_size: .
j_call: TRBJ1-1
d_call: .
cdr3_nt: TGTGCCAGCGGCGCCGACAGGAGGAACACTGAAGCTTTCTTT
cdr3_aa: CASGADRRNTEAFF

v_call: TRBV5-4
clone_size: few
j_call: TRBJ1-2
d_call: .
cdr3_nt: TGTGCCAGCAGCTTACAGGGTGTGAACTATGGCTACACCTTC
cdr3_aa: CASSLQGVNYGYTF

v_call: TRBV2
clone_size: .
j_call: TRBJ2-1
d_call: TRBD2
cdr3_nt: TGTGCCAGAAGCTCTCCGCGGGGGAGCTCCTACAATGAGCAGTTCTTC
cdr3_aa: CARSSPRGSSYNEQFF

v_call: TRBV4-1
clone_size: .
j_call: TRBJ2-5
d_call: .
cdr3_nt: TGCGCCAGCAGCCGAGCCTCCGGGACCAGGGAAGAGACCCAGTACTTC
cdr3_aa: CASSRASGTREETQYF

v_call: TRBV18
clone_size: .
j_call: TRBJ2-3
d_call: TRBD2
cdr3_nt: TGTGCCAGCTCACCCCGAGGGACTAGCGGGGGGGAACTCACAGATACGCAGTATTTT
cdr3_aa: CASSPRGTSGGELTDTQYF

v_call: TRBV13
clone_size: .
j_call: TRBJ2-3
d_call: .
cdr3_nt: TGTGCCAGCAGCGAGGGAAAGCGGACAGATACGCAGTATTTT
cdr3_aa: CASSEGKRTDTQYF

v_call: TRBV30
clone_size: few
j_call: TRBJ1-2
d_call: TRBD1
cdr3_nt: TGTGCCTGGAGGGTCGACAGGGCTCGGAGCTACACCTTC
cdr3_aa: CAWRVDRARSYTF

v_call: TRBV2
clone_size: .
j_call: TRBJ1-2
d_call: .
cdr3_nt: TGTGCCAGCAGGCGGGGGGCGGGGGACTATGGCTACACCTTC
cdr3_aa: CASRRGAGDYGYTF

v_call: TRBV7-2
clone_size: .
j_call: TRBJ1-2
d_call: .
cdr3_nt: TGTGCCAGCAGCTTAACAGGGCCGGGTGACTATGGCTACACCTTC
cdr3_aa: CASSLTGPGDYGYTF

v_call: TRBV15
clone_size: .
j_call: TRBJ2-5
d_call: .
cdr3_nt: TGTGCCACCAGCAGCCGCAGGGTGGAGACCCAGTACTTC
cdr3_aa: CATSSRRVETQYF

v_call: TRBV9
clone_size: .
j_call: TRBJ1-1
d_call: .
cdr3_nt: TGTGCCAGCAGCGTAGGGGGGGGGTACACTGAAGCTTTCTTT
cdr3_aa: CASSVGGGYTEAFF

v_call: TRBV29-1
clone_size: .
j_call: TRBJ2-3
d_call: TRBD1
cdr3_nt: TGCAGCGTTGAAGATCTTTCACAGGGGAGCACAGATACGCAGTATTTT
cdr3_aa: CSVEDLSQGSTDTQYF

v_call: TRBV2
clone_size: once
j_call: TRBJ1-4
d_call: .
cdr3_nt: TGTGCCAGCATTTGGGACTCCAGCTCTGAAAAACTGTTTTTT
cdr3_aa: CASIWDSSSEKLFF

v_call: TRBV4-1
clone_size: few
j_call: TRBJ2-7
d_call: .
cdr3_nt: TGCGCCAGCAGCCAAGACAGAAGTTACGAGCAGTACTTC
cdr3_aa: CASSQDRSYEQYF

v_call: TRBV30
clone_size: .
j_call: TRBJ2-7
d_call: .
cdr3_nt: TGTGCCTGGAGTAGGGGCCCTTTTACCTACGAGCAGTACTTC
cdr3_aa: CAWSRGPFTYEQYF

v_call: TRBV27
clone_size: .
j_call: TRBJ2-3
d_call: .
cdr3_nt: TGTGCCAGCAGTTCCAGGGGAGGGAGAGATACGCAGTATTTT
cdr3_aa: CASSSRGGRDTQYF

v_call: TRBV4-1
clone_size: few
j_call: TRBJ1-2
d_call: .
cdr3_nt: TGCGCCAGCAGCCCCCCGGCCGACGGCTATGGCTACACCTTC
cdr3_aa: CASSPPADGYGYTF

v_call: TRBV10-3
clone_size: .
j_call: TRBJ2-1
d_call: TRBD1
cdr3_nt: TGTGCCATCCGAGAACCGACAGGGAGCTCCTACAATGAGCAGTTCTTC
cdr3_aa: CAIREPTGSSYNEQFF

v_call: TRBV29-1
clone_size: few
j_call: TRBJ1-6
d_call: .
cdr3_nt: TGCAGCGTCGTGGAGGGGGGCGATTCACCCCTCCACTTT
cdr3_aa: CSVVEGGDSPLHF

v_call: TRBV10-3
clone_size: .
j_call: TRBJ2-7
d_call: .
cdr3_nt: TGTGCCACCAGGAGCGCGGGTCCCGTGGAGCAGTACTTC
cdr3_aa: CATRSAGPVEQYF

v_call: TRBV6-5
clone_size: .
j_call: TRBJ1-2
d_call: TRBD1
cdr3_nt: TGTGCCAGCAGATACGACAGGGTGGACTATGGCTACACCTTC
cdr3_aa: CASRYDRVDYGYTF

v_call: TRBV6-6
clone_size: once
j_call: TRBJ1-2
d_call: .
cdr3_nt: TGTGCCAGCAGTTACCAAGACGTTAACTATGGCTACACCTTC
cdr3_aa: CASSYQDVNYGYTF

v_call: TRBV5-1
clone_size: once
j_call: TRBJ2-3
d_call: .
cdr3_nt: TGCGCCAGCAGCTTGGTGGGGACAGATACGCAGTATTTT
cdr3_aa: CASSLVGTDTQYF

v_call: TRBV11-2
clone_size: .
j_call: TRBJ1-4
d_call: .
cdr3_nt: TGTGCCAGCAGCTTAGGAGCGACTACAACTAATGAAAAACTGTTTTTT
cdr3_aa: CASSLGATTTNEKLFF

v_call: TRBV7-9
clone_size: .
j_call: TRBJ1-1
d_call: TRBD1
cdr3_nt: TGTGCCAGCAGCTCTACAGGGGGAGTTTTGAACACTGAAGCTTTCTTT
cdr3_aa: CASSSTGGVLNTEAFF

v_call: TRBV18
clone_size: .
j_call: TRBJ2-3
d_call: .
cdr3_nt: TGTGCCAGCTCTCCGTCCACAGATACGCAGTATTTT
cdr3_aa: CASSPSTDTQYF

v_call: TRBV6-6
clone_size: .
j_call: TRBJ2-7
d_call: .
cdr3_nt: TGTGCCAGCAGTAGTTGGCAGGGGAGCTACGAGCAGTACTTC
cdr3_aa: CASSSWQGSYEQYF

v_call: TRBV11-3
clone_size: .
j_call: TRBJ2-3
d_call: .
cdr3_nt: TGTGCCAGCAGCTTGAGTTCAGGTACCAATACGCAGTATTTT
cdr3_aa: CASSLSSGTNTQYF

v_call: TRBV7-2
clone_size: once
j_call: TRBJ1-4
d_call: .
cdr3_nt: TGTGCCAGCAGCTTAGTCCACGGACCCCGGGCGTCGACTAATGAAAAACTGTTTTTT
cdr3_aa: CASSLVHGPRASTNEKLFF

v_call: TRBV14
clone_size: .
j_call: TRBJ2-5
d_call: .
cdr3_nt: TGTGCCAGCAGCTCAGCGGAGACCCAGTACTTC
cdr3_aa: CASSSAETQYF

v_call: TRBV5-1
clone_size: .
j_call: TRBJ2-5
d_call: TRBD1
cdr3_nt: TGCGCCAGCAGCTCCGGGACAGGGGAGAAAGAGACCCAGTACTTC
cdr3_aa: CASSSGTGEKETQYF

v_call: TRBV7-2
clone_size: .
j_call: TRBJ2-7
d_call: TRBD2
cdr3_nt: TGTGCCAGCAGGCCTAACGGGGGGGCGGGTTGGAACGAGCAGTACTTC
cdr3_aa: CASRPNGGAGWNEQYF

v_call: TRBV29-1
clone_size: .
j_call: TRBJ1-2
d_call: TRBD1
cdr3_nt: TGCAGCGTGGGAGGTGGACAGGGGGTTCACACCTTC
cdr3_aa: CSVGGGQGVHTF

v_call: TRBV7-2
clone_size: once
j_call: TRBJ2-7
d_call: TRBD2
cdr3_nt: TGTGCCAGCAGCTTTGGACCGGGACTAGAGTACGAGCAGTACTTC
cdr3_aa: CASSFGPGLEYEQYF

v_call: TRBV7-2
clone_size: .
j_call: TRBJ2-1
d_call: TRBD2
cdr3_nt: TGTGCCAGCAGCCCTAGCGGGGGAGTCTCCTACAATGAGCAGTTCTTC
cdr3_aa: CASSPSGGVSYNEQFF

v_call: TRBV21-1
clone_size: .
j_call: TRBJ2-7
d_call: .
cdr3_nt: TGTGCCAGCAGCTCCCGGACGTTATACGAGCAGTACTTC
cdr3_aa: CASSSRTLYEQYF

v_call: TRBV7-3
clone_size: .
j_call: TRBJ2-1
d_call: .
cdr3_nt: TGTGCCAGCAGCCCAAGCCTCGGGGGAGAGCAGTTCTTC
cdr3_aa: CASSPSLGGEQFF

v_call: TRBV5-4
clone_size: .
j_call: TRBJ2-3
d_call: .
cdr3_nt: TGTGCCAGCAGCTCGGACAGTTCCCAGTATTTT
cdr3_aa: CASSSDSSQYF